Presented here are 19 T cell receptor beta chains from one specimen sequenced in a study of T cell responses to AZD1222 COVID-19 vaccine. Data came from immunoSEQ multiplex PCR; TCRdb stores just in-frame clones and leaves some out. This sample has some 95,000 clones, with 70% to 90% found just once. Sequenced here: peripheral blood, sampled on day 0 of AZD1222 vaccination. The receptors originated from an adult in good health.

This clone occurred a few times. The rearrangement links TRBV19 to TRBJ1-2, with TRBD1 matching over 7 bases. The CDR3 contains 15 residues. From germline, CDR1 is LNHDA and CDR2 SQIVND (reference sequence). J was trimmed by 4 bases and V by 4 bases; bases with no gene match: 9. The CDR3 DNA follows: TGTGCCAGTAGTAGCCAGAGGGACAGCCGCTATGGCTACACCTTC. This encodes CASSSQRDSRYGYTF.

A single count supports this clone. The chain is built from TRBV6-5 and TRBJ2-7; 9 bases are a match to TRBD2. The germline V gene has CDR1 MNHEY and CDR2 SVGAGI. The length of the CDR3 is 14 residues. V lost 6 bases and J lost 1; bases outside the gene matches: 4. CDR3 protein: CASRSGGKSYEQYF. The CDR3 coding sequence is TGTGCCAGCAGGAGCGGGGGGAAGTCCTACGAGCAGTACTTC.

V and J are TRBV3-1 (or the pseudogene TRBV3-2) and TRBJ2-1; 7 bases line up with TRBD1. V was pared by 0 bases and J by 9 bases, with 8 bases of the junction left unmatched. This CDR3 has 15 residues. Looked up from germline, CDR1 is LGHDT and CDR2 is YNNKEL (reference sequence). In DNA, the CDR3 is TGTGCCAGCAGCCAAGACCCCACAGGGGAAGGTGAGCAGTTCTTC. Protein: CASSQDPTGEGEQFF.

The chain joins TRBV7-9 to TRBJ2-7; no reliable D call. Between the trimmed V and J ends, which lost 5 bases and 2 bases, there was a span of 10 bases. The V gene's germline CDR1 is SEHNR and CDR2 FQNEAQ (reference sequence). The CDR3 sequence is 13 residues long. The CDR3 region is CASSETVPYEQYF. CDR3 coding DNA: TGTGCCAGCAGCGAGACGGTCCCCTACGAGCAGTACTTC.

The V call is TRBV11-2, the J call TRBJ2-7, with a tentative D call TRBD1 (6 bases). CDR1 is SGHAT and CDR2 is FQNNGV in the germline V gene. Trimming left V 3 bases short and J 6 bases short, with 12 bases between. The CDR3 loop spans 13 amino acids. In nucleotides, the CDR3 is TGTGCCAGCAGCTTGCCAGACAGGCGCGAGCAGTACTTC. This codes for CASSLPDRREQYF.

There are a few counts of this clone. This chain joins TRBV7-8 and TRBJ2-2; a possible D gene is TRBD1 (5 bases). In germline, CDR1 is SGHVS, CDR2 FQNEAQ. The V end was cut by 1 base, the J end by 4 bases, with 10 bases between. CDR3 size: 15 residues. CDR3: CASSLGQGRTGELFF. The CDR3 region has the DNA TGTGCCAGCAGCTTAGGCCAGGGCCGCACCGGGGAGCTGTTTTTT.

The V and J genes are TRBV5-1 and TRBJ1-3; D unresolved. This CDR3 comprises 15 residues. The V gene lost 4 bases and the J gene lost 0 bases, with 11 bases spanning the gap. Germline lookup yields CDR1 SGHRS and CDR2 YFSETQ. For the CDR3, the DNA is TGCGCCAGCAGCCACGGTGAGAGCTCTGGAAACACCATATATTTT. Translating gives CASSHGESSGNTIYF.

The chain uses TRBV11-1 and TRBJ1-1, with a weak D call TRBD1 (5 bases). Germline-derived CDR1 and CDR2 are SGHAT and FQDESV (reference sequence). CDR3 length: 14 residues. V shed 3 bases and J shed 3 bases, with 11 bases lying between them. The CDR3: CASSLGRGDTEAFF. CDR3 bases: TGTGCCAGCAGCTTGGGACGAGGCGACACTGAAGCTTTCTTT.

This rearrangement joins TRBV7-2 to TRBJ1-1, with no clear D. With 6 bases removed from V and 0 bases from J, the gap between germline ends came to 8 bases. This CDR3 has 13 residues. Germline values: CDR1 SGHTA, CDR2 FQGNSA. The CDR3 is CASRPYMNTEAFF. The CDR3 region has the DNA TGTGCCAGCAGGCCGTACATGAACACTGAAGCTTTCTTT.

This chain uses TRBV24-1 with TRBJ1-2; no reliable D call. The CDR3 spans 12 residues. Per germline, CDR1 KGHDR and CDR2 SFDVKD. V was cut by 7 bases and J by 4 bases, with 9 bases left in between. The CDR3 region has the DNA TGTGCCACCAGCCACCCGGTCTATGGCTACACCTTC. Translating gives CATSHPVYGYTF.

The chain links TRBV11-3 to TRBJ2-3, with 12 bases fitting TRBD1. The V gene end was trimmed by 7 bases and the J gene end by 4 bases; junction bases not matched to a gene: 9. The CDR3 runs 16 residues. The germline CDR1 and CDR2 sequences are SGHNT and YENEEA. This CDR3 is CASKGGTGGLADTQYF. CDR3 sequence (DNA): TGTGCCAGCAAAGGCGGGACAGGGGGCTTAGCAGATACGCAGTATTTT.

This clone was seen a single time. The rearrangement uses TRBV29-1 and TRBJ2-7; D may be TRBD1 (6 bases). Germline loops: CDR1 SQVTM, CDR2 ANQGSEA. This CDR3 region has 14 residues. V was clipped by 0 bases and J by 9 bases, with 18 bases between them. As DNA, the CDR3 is TGCAGCGTTGAAGATCAGGACAGAGGGTTTCGGCAGTACTTC. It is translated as CSVEDQDRGFRQYF.

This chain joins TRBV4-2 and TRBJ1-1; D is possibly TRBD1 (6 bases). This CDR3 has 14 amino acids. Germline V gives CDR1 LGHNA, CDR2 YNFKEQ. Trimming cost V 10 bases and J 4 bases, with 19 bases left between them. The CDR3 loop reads CATLPGAASTEAFF. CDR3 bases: TGTGCCACTTTGCCAGGGGCTGCAAGCACTGAAGCTTTCTTT.

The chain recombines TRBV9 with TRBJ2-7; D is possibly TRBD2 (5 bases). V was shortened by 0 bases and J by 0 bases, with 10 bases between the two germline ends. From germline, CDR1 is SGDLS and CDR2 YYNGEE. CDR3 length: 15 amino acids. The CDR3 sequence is CASSVVPGSSYEQYF. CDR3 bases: TGTGCCAGCAGCGTAGTCCCGGGGAGCTCCTACGAGCAGTACTTC.

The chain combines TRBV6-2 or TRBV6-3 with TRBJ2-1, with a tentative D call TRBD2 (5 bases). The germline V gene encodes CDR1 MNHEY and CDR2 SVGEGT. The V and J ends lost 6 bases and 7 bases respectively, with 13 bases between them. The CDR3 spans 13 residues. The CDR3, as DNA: TGTGCCAGCAGGCCTGGGGAGCGGAATGAGCAGTTCTTC. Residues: CASRPGERNEQFF.

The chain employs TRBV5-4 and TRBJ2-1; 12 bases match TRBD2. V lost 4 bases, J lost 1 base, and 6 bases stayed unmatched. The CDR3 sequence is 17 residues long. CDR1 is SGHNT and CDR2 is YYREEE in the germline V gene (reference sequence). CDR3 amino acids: CASSPLTSGGSYNEQFF. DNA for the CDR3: TGTGCCAGCAGCCCATTGACTAGCGGGGGATCCTACAATGAGCAGTTCTTC.

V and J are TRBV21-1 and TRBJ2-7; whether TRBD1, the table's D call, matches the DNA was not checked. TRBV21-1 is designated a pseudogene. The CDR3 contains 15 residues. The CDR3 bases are TGTGCCAGCAGCAAAGTGCCAGGGCTTCCCTACGAGCAGTACTTC. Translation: CASSKVPGLPYEQYF.

The CDR3 sequence is CASRTTGPLGGYTF. In DNA, the CDR3 is TGTGCCAGCAGGACCACTGGACCGCTCGGGGGCTACACCTTC. The chain combines TRBV2 with TRBJ1-2; D is ambiguous. CDR1 and CDR2 (germline): SNHLY, FYNNEI. Between the trimmed V and J ends, which lost 6 bases and 8 bases, there was a span of 19 bases. CDR3 size: 14 residues.

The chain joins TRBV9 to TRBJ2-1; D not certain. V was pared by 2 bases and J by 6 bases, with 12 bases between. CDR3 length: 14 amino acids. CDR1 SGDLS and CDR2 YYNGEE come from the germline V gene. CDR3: CASSVSWGPNEQFF. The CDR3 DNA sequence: TGTGCCAGCAGCGTCAGCTGGGGTCCCAATGAGCAGTTCTTC.